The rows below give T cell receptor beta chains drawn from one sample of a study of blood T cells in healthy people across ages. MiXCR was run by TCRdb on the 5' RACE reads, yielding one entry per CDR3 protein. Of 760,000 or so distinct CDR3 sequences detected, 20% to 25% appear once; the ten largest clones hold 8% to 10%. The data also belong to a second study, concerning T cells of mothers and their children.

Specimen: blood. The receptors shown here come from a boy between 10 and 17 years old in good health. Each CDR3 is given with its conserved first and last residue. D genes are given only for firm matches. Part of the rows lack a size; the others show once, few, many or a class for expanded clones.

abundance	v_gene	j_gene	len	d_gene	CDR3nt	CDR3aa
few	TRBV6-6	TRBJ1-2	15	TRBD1	TGTGCCAGCATTGGCCCTCAGGGGGCTGGCTATGGCTACACCTTC	CASIGPQGAGYGYTF
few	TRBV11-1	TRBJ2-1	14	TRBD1	TGTGCCAGCAGCCCGGGACAGCGGAACAATGAGCAGTTCTTC	CASSPGQRNNEQFF
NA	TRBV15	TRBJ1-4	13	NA	TGTGCCACCAGCCCCACCGGAGGTGAAAAACTGTTTTTT	CATSPTGGEKLFF
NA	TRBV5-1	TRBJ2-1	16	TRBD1	TGCGCCAGCAGCTTGGGGGAACAGGGGGCCTACAATGAGCAGTTCTTC	CASSLGEQGAYNEQFF
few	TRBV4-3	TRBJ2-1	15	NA	TGCGCCAGCAGCCAAGATCTGGCTAGGGGGTCTGAGCAGTTCTTC	CASSQDLARGSEQFF
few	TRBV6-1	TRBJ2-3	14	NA	TGTGCCAGCAGTGAAACCTCAGACCCAGATACGCAGTATTTT	CASSETSDPDTQYF
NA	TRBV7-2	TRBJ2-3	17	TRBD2	TGTGCCAGCAGACAATGGACTAGCGGGAGTCCGGAAGATACGCAGTATTTT	CASRQWTSGSPEDTQYF
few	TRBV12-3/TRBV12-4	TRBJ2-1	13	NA	TGTGCCAGCAGTCCCGGGACACGCGATGAGCAGTTCTTC	CASSPGTRDEQFF
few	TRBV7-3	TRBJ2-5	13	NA	TGTGCCAGCAGCTCCGGGCCCCGGGAGACCCAGTACTTC	CASSSGPRETQYF
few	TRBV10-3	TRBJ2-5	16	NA	TGTGCCATCAGTGAGTCTTTCAGGGCAGGCCAAGAGACCCAGTACTTC	CAISESFRAGQETQYF
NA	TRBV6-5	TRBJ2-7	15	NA	TGTGCCAGCAGTCGGGCCAGGGGGGTACCCTACGAGCAGTACTTC	CASSRARGVPYEQYF
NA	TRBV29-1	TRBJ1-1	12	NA	TGCAGCGTTATCACTGGCAACACTGAAGCTTTCTTT	CSVITGNTEAFF
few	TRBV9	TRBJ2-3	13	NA	TGTGCCAGCAGTTACGACCGCACAGATACGCAGTATTTT	CASSYDRTDTQYF
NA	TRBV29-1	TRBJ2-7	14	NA	TGCAGCGCCCTCGAGCAGGGTCCCTCCTACGAGCAGTACTTC	CSALEQGPSYEQYF
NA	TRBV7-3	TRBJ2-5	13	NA	TGTGCCAGCAGCTTGGTCACATGGGAGACCCAGTACTTC	CASSLVTWETQYF
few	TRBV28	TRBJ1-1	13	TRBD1	TGTGCCAGCAGTCCCCCGGACAGGCCTGAAGCTTTCTTT	CASSPPDRPEAFF